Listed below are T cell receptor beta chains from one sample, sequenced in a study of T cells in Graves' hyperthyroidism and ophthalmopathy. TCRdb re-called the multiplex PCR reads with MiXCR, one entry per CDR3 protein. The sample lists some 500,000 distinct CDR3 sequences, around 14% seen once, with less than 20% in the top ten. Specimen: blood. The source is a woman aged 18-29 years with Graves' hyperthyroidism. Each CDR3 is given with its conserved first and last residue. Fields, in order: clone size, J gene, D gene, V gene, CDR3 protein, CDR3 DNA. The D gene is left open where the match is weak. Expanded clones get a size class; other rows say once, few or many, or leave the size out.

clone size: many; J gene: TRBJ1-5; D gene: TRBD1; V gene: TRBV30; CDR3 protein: CAWRGQGVYQPQHF; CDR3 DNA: TGTGCCTGGAGGGGACAGGGTGTGTATCAGCCCCAGCATTTT
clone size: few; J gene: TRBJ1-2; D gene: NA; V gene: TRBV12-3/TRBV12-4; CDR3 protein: CASTPRGLGGYTF; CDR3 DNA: TGTGCCAGCACACCGAGGGGGTTAGGTGGCTACACCTTC
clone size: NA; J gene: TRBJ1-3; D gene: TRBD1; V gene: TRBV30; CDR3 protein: CAWSVDRARNTIYF; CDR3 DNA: TGTGCCTGGAGTGTGGACAGGGCAAGAAACACCATATATTTT
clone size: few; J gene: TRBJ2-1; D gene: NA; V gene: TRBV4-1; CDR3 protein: CASRRGGGNEQFF; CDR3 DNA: TGCGCCAGCAGGAGGGGGGGGGGGAATGAGCAGTTCTTC
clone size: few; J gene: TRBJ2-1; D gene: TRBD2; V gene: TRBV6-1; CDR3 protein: CASSSLTSGIYNEQFF; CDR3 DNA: TGTGCCAGCAGCTCCCTGACTAGCGGGATCTACAATGAGCAGTTCTTC
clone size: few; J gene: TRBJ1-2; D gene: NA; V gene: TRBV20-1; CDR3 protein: CSAREGSKYGYTF; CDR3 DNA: TGCAGTGCTAGAGAAGGCAGCAAGTATGGCTACACCTTC
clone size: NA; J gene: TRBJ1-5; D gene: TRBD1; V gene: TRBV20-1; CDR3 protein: CSARNRGWGQGPQPQHF; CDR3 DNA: TGCAGTGCTAGAAATCGAGGATGGGGACAGGGGCCTCAGCCCCAGCATTTT
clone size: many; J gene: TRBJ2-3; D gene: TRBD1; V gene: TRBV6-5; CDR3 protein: CASSYWGQGTDTQYF; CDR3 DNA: TGTGCCAGCAGTTACTGGGGACAGGGAACAGATACGCAGTATTTT
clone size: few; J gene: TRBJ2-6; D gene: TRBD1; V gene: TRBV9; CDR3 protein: CASSVEFRGQGANVLTF; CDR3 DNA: TGTGCCAGCAGCGTAGAATTCAGGGGGCAAGGGGCCAACGTCCTGACTTTC
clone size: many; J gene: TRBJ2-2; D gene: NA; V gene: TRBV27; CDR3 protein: CASGFPLAGELFF; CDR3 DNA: TGTGCCAGCGGCTTCCCTCTGGCCGGGGAGCTGTTTTTT
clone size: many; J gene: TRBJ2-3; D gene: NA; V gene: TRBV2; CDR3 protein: CASEKGGEGTDTQYF; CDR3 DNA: TGTGCCAGCGAAAAGGGGGGAGAGGGGACAGATACGCAGTATTTT
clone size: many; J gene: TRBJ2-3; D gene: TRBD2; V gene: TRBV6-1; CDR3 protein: CASSDPQREAGTDTQYF; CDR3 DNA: TGTGCCAGCAGTGACCCCCAGCGGGAGGCTGGCACAGATACGCAGTATTTT
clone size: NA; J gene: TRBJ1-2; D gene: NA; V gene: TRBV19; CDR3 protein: CASSIDPSDYGYTF; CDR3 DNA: TGTGCCAGTAGTATAGATCCTTCCGACTATGGCTACACCTTC
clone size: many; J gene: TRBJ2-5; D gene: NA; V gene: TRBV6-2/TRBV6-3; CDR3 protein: CASSYVGVEETQYF; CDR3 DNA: TGTGCCAGCAGTTACGTAGGGGTGGAAGAGACCCAGTACTTC
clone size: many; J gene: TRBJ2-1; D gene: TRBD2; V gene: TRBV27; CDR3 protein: CASSLGSLVAGEGGNEQFF; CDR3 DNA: TGTGCCAGCAGTTTAGGAAGTTTGGTAGCGGGAGAGGGAGGCAATGAGCAGTTCTTC
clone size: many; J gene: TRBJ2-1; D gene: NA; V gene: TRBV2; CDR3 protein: CASSPRAFRNEQFF; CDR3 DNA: TGTGCCAGCAGCCCCCGGGCCTTCCGAAATGAGCAGTTCTTC
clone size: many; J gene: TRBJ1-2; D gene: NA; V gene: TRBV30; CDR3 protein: CAWSVGVSSDGYTF; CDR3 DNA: TGTGCCTGGAGTGTGGGGGTCAGTAGCGATGGCTACACCTTC
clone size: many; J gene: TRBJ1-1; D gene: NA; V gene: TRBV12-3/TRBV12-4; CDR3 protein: CASSGRQDATEAFF; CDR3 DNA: TGTGCCAGCAGTGGCAGACAGGACGCCACTGAAGCTTTCTTT
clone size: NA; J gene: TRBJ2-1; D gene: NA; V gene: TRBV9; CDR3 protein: CASSVGQLAEQFF; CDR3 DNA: TGTGCCAGCAGCGTAGGGCAGCTAGCTGAGCAGTTCTTC
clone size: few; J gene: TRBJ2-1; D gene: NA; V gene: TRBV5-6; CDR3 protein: CASSFSVGAYNEQFF; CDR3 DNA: TGTGCCAGCAGCTTCAGCGTAGGTGCCTACAATGAGCAGTTCTTC
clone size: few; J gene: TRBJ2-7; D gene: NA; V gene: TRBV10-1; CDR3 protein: CASSEWESGQYF; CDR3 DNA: TGCGCCAGCAGTGAGTGGGAGAGCGGGCAGTACTTC
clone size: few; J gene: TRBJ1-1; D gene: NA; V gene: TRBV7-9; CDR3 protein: CASSLGAGDSTEAFF; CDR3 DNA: TGTGCCAGCAGCTTAGGGGCGGGTGATAGCACTGAAGCTTTCTTT
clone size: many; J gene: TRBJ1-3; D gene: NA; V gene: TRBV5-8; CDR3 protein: CASSLAAQSSGNTIYF; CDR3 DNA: TGTGCCAGCAGCTTGGCGGCTCAGAGCTCTGGAAACACCATATATTTT
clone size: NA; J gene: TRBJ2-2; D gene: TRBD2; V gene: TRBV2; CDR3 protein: CASRGIAGGNTGELFF; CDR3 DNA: TGTGCCAGCAGAGGCATAGCGGGAGGGAACACCGGGGAGCTGTTTTTT
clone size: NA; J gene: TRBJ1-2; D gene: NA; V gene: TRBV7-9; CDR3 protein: CASSLDRGYTF; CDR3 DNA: TGTGCCAGCAGCTTAGATCGCGGCTACACCTTC
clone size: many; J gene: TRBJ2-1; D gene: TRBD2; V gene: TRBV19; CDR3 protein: CASSATGTSGRDFYNEQFF; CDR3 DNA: TGTGCCAGTAGTGCAACCGGGACTAGCGGGAGGGATTTCTACAATGAGCAGTTCTTC
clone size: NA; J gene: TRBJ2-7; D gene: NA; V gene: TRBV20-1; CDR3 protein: CSAREADEIRYEQYF; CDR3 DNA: TGCAGTGCTAGAGAGGCAGACGAGATTCGATACGAGCAGTACTTC
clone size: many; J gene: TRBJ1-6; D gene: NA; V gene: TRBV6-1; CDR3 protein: CASSLKGDNSPLHF; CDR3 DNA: TGTGCCAGCAGTCTTAAGGGGGATAATTCACCCCTCCACTTT
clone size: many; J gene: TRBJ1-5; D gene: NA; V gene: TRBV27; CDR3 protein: CASSVRGPRSQPQHF; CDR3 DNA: TGTGCCAGCAGTGTCAGGGGACCTAGGAGTCAGCCCCAGCATTTT
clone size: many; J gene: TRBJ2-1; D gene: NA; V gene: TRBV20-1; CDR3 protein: CSASSDQRNEQFF; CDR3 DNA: TGCAGTGCTAGCAGTGATCAGCGCAATGAGCAGTTCTTC
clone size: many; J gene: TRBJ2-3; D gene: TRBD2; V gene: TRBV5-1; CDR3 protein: CASSLVGRGGGADTQYF; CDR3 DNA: TGCGCCAGCAGCTTGGTCGGAAGAGGCGGGGGGGCAGATACGCAGTATTTT
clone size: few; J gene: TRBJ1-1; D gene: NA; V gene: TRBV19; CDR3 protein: CASSISGNEAFF; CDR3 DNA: TGTGCCAGTAGTATTTCAGGGAACGAAGCTTTCTTT
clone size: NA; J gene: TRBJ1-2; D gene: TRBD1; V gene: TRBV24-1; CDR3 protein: CATSDLGFGQGSGYGYTF; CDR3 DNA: TGTGCCACCAGTGATTTGGGGTTTGGACAGGGGTCGGGCTATGGCTACACCTTC
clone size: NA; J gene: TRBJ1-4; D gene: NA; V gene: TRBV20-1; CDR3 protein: CSARATGRNEKLFF; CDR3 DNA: TGCAGTGCTAGAGCTACGGGACGAAATGAAAAACTGTTTTTT
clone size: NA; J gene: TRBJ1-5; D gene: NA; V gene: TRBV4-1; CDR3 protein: CASSQGHLSNQPQHF; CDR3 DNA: TGCGCCAGCAGCCAAGGACACCTTAGCAATCAGCCCCAGCATTTT
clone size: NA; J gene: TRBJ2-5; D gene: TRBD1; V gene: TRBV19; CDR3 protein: CASSHFDRGKTQYF; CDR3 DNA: TGTGCCAGTAGCCACTTCGACAGGGGGAAGACCCAGTACTTC
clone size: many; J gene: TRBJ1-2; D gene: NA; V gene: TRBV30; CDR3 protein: CAWSVWVGGYTF; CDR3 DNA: TGTGCCTGGAGTGTTTGGGTCGGAGGCTACACCTTC
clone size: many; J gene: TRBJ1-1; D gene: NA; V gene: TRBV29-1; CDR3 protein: CSVGAGWDTEAFF; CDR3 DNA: TGCAGCGTTGGAGCAGGGTGGGACACTGAAGCTTTCTTT
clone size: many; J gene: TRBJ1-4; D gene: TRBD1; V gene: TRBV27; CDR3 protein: CASTWTGSNEKLFF; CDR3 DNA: TGTGCCAGCACCTGGACAGGGTCCAATGAAAAACTGTTTTTT
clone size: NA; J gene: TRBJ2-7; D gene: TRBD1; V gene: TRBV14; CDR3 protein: CASSQGRTGGSTSDFYEQYF; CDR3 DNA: TGTGCCAGCAGCCAAGGTCGGACAGGGGGCTCCACTAGCGACTTCTACGAGCAGTACTTC
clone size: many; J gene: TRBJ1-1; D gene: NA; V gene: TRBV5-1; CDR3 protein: CASSAGGSNTEAFF; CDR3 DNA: TGCGCCAGCAGCGCGGGGGGATCGAACACTGAAGCTTTCTTT